The T cell receptor beta chain under discussion was sequenced for a study of T cells in Graves' hyperthyroidism and ophthalmopathy. As for the study in general: Peripheral blood specimens were obtained at initial diagnosis, prior to any treatment.

TCR beta CDR3 regions were amplified from RNA transcripts. The HTBI primer set served for first-round RT-PCR of the TCR CDR3. TCRdb re-analysed the multiplex PCR reads in MiXCR, keeping a single row per CDR3 protein. The sample lists 800,000 or so distinct CDR3 sequences, around 38% occurring once. The ends were cut back, 5 bases at V and 12 bases at J, with 13 bases in the middle. Germline CDR1 is SGHTA and CDR2 is FQGNSA. CDR3 length equals 11 residues. This clonotype originated in a man between 18 and 35 years old with Graves' hyperthyroidism. Material for sequencing was blood. The chain combines TRBV7-2 with TRBJ1-2; D is undetermined. The CDR3 protein is CASSMRAGHTF. The DNA of the CDR3 is TGTGCCAGCAGCATGAGGGCAGGCCACACCTTC.